This T cell receptor (beta chain) was observed in a study of blood T cell repertoires in COVID-19. Looking at the study overall: Samples representing acute and convalescent COVID-19 were sourced from the United States, Italy and Spain. The cDNA or gDNA used as material had been derived from T cells, B-cell-depleted T cells, or PBMCs.

The CDR3 is 14 amino acids. CDR1 is GTSNPN, CDR2 SVGIG, per germline (reference sequence). V gave up 4 bases and J gave up 4 bases; unmatched junction bases: 6. This clone counts as medium-sized (0.01 to 0.1%). Per the study methods: Researchers report that nucleated cell counts were estimated from reference gene primer amplification. Profiling relied on immunoSEQ multiplex PCR, and the TCRdb table lists in-frame clones only, not all of them. From that table come the V and J calls and clone size; the DNA was used to work out D and trimming. The sample yields 30,000 to 35,000 clones, 83% seen once. The specimen was peripheral blood. This chain joins TRBV30 and TRBJ2-7, with TRBD1 identical over 11 bases. The receptor was isolated from a man between 45 and 60 years old with acute or convalescent COVID-19. CDR3 in amino acids: CAWTPGTGGYEQYF. The CDR3 nucleotides are TGTGCCTGGACCCCCGGGACAGGGGGGTACGAGCAGTACTTC.